Listed here are 8 T cell receptor beta chains from one sample, sequenced in a study of blood T cell repertoires in COVID-19. Sequenced by immunoSEQ multiplex PCR; TCRdb stores in-frame clones only, minus some. The sample holds more than 150,000 clones; 80% are singletons and the top ten take 0.45% to 0.6%. Sample: peripheral blood. The receptors here all came from a man aged 55 to 70 with acute or convalescent COVID-19.

J is TRBJ2-7 and V is TRBV5-4, with TRBD1 matching over 7 bases. CDR3 size: 16 residues. Looked up from germline, CDR1 is SGHNT and CDR2 is YYREEE (reference sequence). Trimming removed 4 bases from V and 0 bases from J; junction bases left unmatched: 10. CDR3 amino acids: CASSPEQGTASYEQYF. The DNA of the CDR3 is TGTGCCAGCAGCCCTGAACAAGGGACAGCCTCCTACGAGCAGTACTTC.

Written as DNA, the CDR3 is TGCGCCAGCAGCCCGCCGGGACAGTTGACCTACACCTTC. This sequence encodes CASSPPGQLTYTF. The gene calls are TRBV5-1 and TRBJ1-2; TRBD1 aligns across 7 bases. Germline V gives CDR1 SGHRS, CDR2 YFSETQ. J gave up 10 bases and V 4 bases, and 10 bases lay outside the gene matches. The CDR3 length is 13 residues.

This clone was counted a few times. This sequence joins TRBV5-1 and TRBJ1-1, with 7 bases matching TRBD1. The CDR3 is made up of 15 amino acids. Germline CDR1 is SGHRS and CDR2 is YFSETQ. The trim removed 0 bases at V and 4 bases at J, leaving 6 bases unmatched. Here the CDR3 reads CASSLAGKGATEAFF. The CDR3 DNA sequence: TGCGCCAGCAGCTTGGCCGGGAAGGGGGCCACTGAAGCTTTCTTT.

The rearrangement links TRBV27 to TRBJ1-4, with TRBD1 identical over 9 bases. Looked up from germline, CDR1 is MNHEY and CDR2 is SMNVEV (reference sequence). After removal of 6 bases from V and 6 bases from J, the junction contained 5 bases not matched to a gene. There are 14 residues in the CDR3. The CDR3 DNA is TGTGCCAGCAGACGGACAGGGGCTTATGAAAAACTGTTTTTT. Its translation: CASRRTGAYEKLFF.

This chain joins TRBV4-2 and TRBJ1-3; unclear D gene. The CDR3 spans 16 residues. The V end was cut by 0 bases, the J end by 6 bases, with 15 bases between. CDR1 is LGHNA, CDR2 YNFKEQ, per germline. The CDR3 protein is CASSQDAGIGSNTIYF. The CDR3 DNA reads TGTGCCAGCAGCCAAGACGCAGGAATTGGGTCAAACACCATATATTTT.

The chain carries TRBV7-2 and TRBJ1-2, with a possible D match to TRBD1 (6 bases). In germline, CDR1 is SGHTA, CDR2 FQGNSA. The CDR3 totals 13 residues. V lost 7 bases and J lost 8, with 17 bases in between. The CDR3 bases are TGTGCCAGCATACAAACAGGGATTGGCGGCTACACCTTC. This gives the protein CASIQTGIGGYTF.

This clone was seen only a few times. The CDR3 loop reads CASSLAGGRATNEKLFF. CDR3 in DNA: TGCGCCAGCAGCTTGGCAGGGGGCAGGGCAACTAATGAAAAACTGTTTTTT. The chain joins TRBV5-1 to TRBJ1-4, with 8 bases lining up with TRBD1. This CDR3 is built from 17 residues. Unmatched junction bases numbered 4, after V lost 0 bases and J lost 0 bases. Germline loops: CDR1 SGHRS, CDR2 YFSETQ. The complete variable domain, with remaining parts taken from reference TRBV5-1 and TRBJ1-4, reads KAGVTQTPRYLIKTRGQQVTLSCSPISGHRSVSWYQQTPGQGLQFLFEYFSETQRNKGNFPGRFSGRQFSNSRSEMNVSTLELGDSALYLCASSLAGGRATNEKLFFGSGTQLSVL.

This chain connects TRBV6-5 to TRBJ1-6; D is perhaps TRBD1 (5 bases). V gave up 8 bases and J gave up 7 bases, with 12 bases separating them. CDR1 is MNHEY and CDR2 is SVGAGI in the germline V gene. This CDR3 comprises 13 residues. CDR3 residues: CASSRQLNSPLHF. The CDR3 DNA follows: TGTGCCAGCTCCCGACAGCTCAATTCACCCCTCCACTTT.